One and the same sample provided the 13 T cell receptor beta chains below, sequenced in a study of cytomegalovirus exposure and HLA in healthy donors. The primer mix had 60 Vbeta and 13 Jbeta primers. Sequenced by immunoSEQ multiplex PCR; TCRdb stores in-frame clones only, minus some. The sample shows 110,000 or so clones, around 73% of them seen only once. Sample: PBMCs. The receptors were sampled from a woman younger than 45 in good health and CMV-seropositive.

This chain links TRBV18 with TRBJ2-7; D is ambiguous. Between the trimmed V and J ends, which lost 3 bases and 0 bases, there was a span of 3 bases. Germline lookup yields CDR1 KGHSH and CDR2 LQKENI. The CDR3 has 12 amino acids. CDR3 coding DNA: TGTGCCAGCTCACCTAGCTCCTACGAGCAGTACTTC. This sequence encodes CASSPSSYEQYF.

The chain is built from TRBV18 and TRBJ2-1; TRBD1 matches 7 bases. The V gene's germline CDR1 is KGHSH and CDR2 LQKENI. V lost 3 bases to trimming and J lost 6 bases; unmatched junction nucleotides: 5. The length of the CDR3 is 14 residues. The DNA of the CDR3 is TGTGCCAGCTCACCGGGACAGAGGCCCAATGAGCAGTTCTTC. Translation gives CASSPGQRPNEQFF.

The V gene is TRBV19, the J gene TRBJ1-1; weak D call: TRBD1 (5 bases). Germline loops: CDR1 LNHDA, CDR2 SQIVND (reference sequence). V was clipped by 8 bases and J by 3 bases, with 13 bases between them. This CDR3 comprises 13 residues. The CDR3 loop is CASRRRGDTEAFF. CDR3 DNA sequence: TGTGCCAGTCGCCGACGGGGGGACACTGAAGCTTTCTTT.

The chain joins TRBV2 to TRBJ2-3; 7 positions agree with TRBD1. Trimming cost V 7 bases and J 4 bases; bases outside gene matches: 5. Germline CDR1 SNHLY, CDR2 FYNNEI. The length of the CDR3 is 13 residues. The CDR3 spells CASKTGSADTQYF. For the CDR3, the DNA is TGTGCCAGCAAGACAGGGTCCGCAGATACGCAGTATTTT.

The rearrangement links TRBV6-4 to TRBJ2-3; 9 positions match TRBD2. This CDR3 is 16 amino acids long. J lost 0 bases, V lost 6 bases, and 7 bases had no gene match. Germline-derived CDR1 and CDR2 are MRHNA and SNTAGT. Here the CDR3 DNA reads TGTGCCAGCAGGAAGACCGGGACTAGCAGCACAGATACGCAGTATTTT. Translation: CASRKTGTSSTDTQYF.

The V gene is TRBV6-1, the J gene TRBJ2-1; TRBD2 matches at 13 bases. Germline V gives CDR1 MNHNS, CDR2 SASEGT. This CDR3 comprises 19 residues. J lost 2 bases, V lost 1 base, and 8 bases had no gene match. The CDR3 nucleotides are TGTGCCAGCAGTGAAGAGGGGGGGACTAGCGGGAAACCCTACAATGAGCAGTTCTTC. Translation: CASSEEGGTSGKPYNEQFF.

The chain carries TRBV19 and TRBJ1-5; D is unresolved. V lost 2 bases and J 3 bases, leaving 11 bases between the germline ends. Germline CDR1 and CDR2: LNHDA and SQIVND (reference sequence). This CDR3 spans 15 amino acids. CDR3 nucleotides: TGTGCCAGTAGTATAATCCCCAGTAACAATCAGCCCCAGCATTTT. The encoded protein is CASSIIPSNNQPQHF.

The CDR3 protein is CASSVGLADTDTQYF. The CDR3 DNA reads TGTGCCAGCAGCGTAGGTCTAGCGGACACAGATACGCAGTATTTT. The genes are TRBV9 and TRBJ2-3; 7 bases fit TRBD2. V lost 0 bases, J lost 2 bases, and 3 bases stayed unmatched. CDR3 length: 15 residues. Looked up from germline, CDR1 is SGDLS and CDR2 is YYNGEE.

This CDR3 is CASSLTGFNEQFF. In DNA, the CDR3 is TGTGCCAGCAGCCTGACAGGGTTCAATGAGCAGTTCTTC. The chain employs TRBV5-6 and TRBJ2-1; 7 bases align to TRBD1. The trim removed 4 bases at V and 6 bases at J, leaving 4 bases unmatched. This CDR3 region has 13 residues. The germline CDR1 and CDR2 sequences are SGHDT and YYEEEE.

V and J are TRBV10-1 and TRBJ1-1, with D possibly TRBD1 on 6 matching bases. The CDR3 has 13 residues. The ends were cut back, 5 bases at V and 2 bases at J, with 9 bases in the middle. From germline, CDR1 is WNHNN and CDR2 SYGVQD (reference sequence). Here the CDR3 reads CASSRQANTEAFF. CDR3 bases: TGCGCCAGCAGTCGACAGGCTAACACTGAAGCTTTCTTT.

The chain uses TRBV7-9 and TRBJ1-1; 10 nucleotides match TRBD1. This CDR3 is built from 18 residues. With V trimmed by 3 bases and J by 6 bases, 16 bases remained unmatched. Germline CDR1 SEHNR, CDR2 FQNEAQ (reference sequence). CDR3 DNA: TGTGCCAGCAGCTTTAGAAGGGTGGACAGGGGGTACGAGGCTGAAGCTTTCTTT. Translating it yields CASSFRRVDRGYEAEAFF.

The gene calls are TRBV5-4 and TRBJ2-2; 10 bases align to TRBD2. Germline V CDR1 and CDR2: SGHNT, YYREEE (reference sequence). The CDR3 runs to 16 residues. V trimming: 0 bases; J trimming: 4 bases; junction bases outside the gene matches: 3. The CDR3 here is CASSLGLAGATGELFF. In nucleotides, the CDR3 is TGTGCCAGCAGCTTGGGGCTAGCGGGGGCCACCGGGGAGCTGTTTTTT. The full variable domain, rest sourced from reference TRBV5-4 and TRBJ2-2, is ETGVTQSPTHLIKTRGQQVTLRCSSQSGHNTVSWYQQALGQGPQFIFQYYREEENGRGNFPPRFSGLQFPNYSSELNVNALELDDSALYLCASSLGLAGATGELFFGEGSRLTVL.

To note about this clone: The same CDR3 arises from other DNA sequences in this sample as well. This sequence joins TRBV5-4 and TRBJ2-2; TRBD1 aligns across 8 bases. The CDR3 is 15 amino acids. V gave up 3 bases and J gave up 3 bases; unmatched junction bases: 4. Germline V CDR1 and CDR2: SGHNT, YYREEE (reference sequence). In nucleotides, the CDR3 is TGTGCCAGCAGCTATGGACAGGGACACACCGGGGAGCTGTTTTTT. Its protein product is CASSYGQGHTGELFF.